These T cell receptor beta chains were read from a single sample in a study of blood T cell repertoires in COVID-19. Repertoires were generated with immunoSEQ multiplex PCR, while TCRdb's copy carries only in-frame clones and drops some. The sample holds about 100,000 clones, less than 90% seen once. Material: peripheral blood. The receptors were gathered from a man aged 30 to 39 in a cohort sampled during active COVID-19. The CDR3 runs from the conserved cysteine through the conserved F or W. The D gene is left open where the match is weak. Size is stated for part of the rows, as once, few or many counts, or as a class when the clone is expanded.

D | J | V | size | CDR3 | DNA
. | TRBJ2-2 | TRBV2 | . | CASKTANTGELFF | TGTGCCAGCAAGACAGCAAACACCGGGGAGCTGTTTTTT
. | TRBJ2-7 | TRBV7-2 | . | CASSLSRGSSYEQYF | TGTGCCAGCAGCTTAAGTCGGGGGAGCTCCTACGAGCAGTACTTC
. | TRBJ1-2 | TRBV9 | . | CASSVLTGTYGYTF | TGTGCCAGCAGCGTCCTCACAGGGACGTATGGCTACACCTTC
. | TRBJ1-1 | TRBV5-6 | . | CASSLDPGAPEAFF | TGTGCCAGCAGCTTAGACCCAGGGGCCCCTGAAGCTTTCTTT
TRBD2 | TRBJ2-3 | TRBV19 | . | CASTDGGLTDSTDTQYF | TGTGCCAGTACCGATGGGGGACTAACGGATTCGACAGATACGCAGTATTTT
. | TRBJ1-2 | TRBV10-3 | . | CAISDAYRANYGYTF | TGTGCCATCAGTGATGCATACAGGGCTAACTATGGCTACACCTTC
TRBD1 | TRBJ1-5 | TRBV23-1 | . | CASSQPSPGQGTSNQPQHF | TGCGCCAGCAGTCAACCTTCTCCGGGACAGGGGACGTCTAATCAGCCCCAGCATTTT
. | TRBJ1-6 | TRBV20-1 | once | CSASSTYSRNSPLHF | TGCAGTGCTAGTTCAACGTACAGCCGTAATTCACCCCTCCACTTT
TRBD1 | TRBJ1-2 | TRBV19 | . | CASSTNGQVYGYTF | TGTGCCAGTAGTACCAACGGACAGGTTTATGGCTACACCTTC
. | TRBJ2-2 | TRBV9 | many | CASQRGYANTGELFF | TGTGCCAGTCAACGGGGTTACGCGAACACCGGGGAGCTGTTTTTT
. | TRBJ2-1 | TRBV4-1 | . | CASSQDGSGTYNEQFF | TGCGCCAGCAGCCAAGACGGTAGCGGCACTTACAATGAGCAGTTCTTC